This T cell receptor (beta chain) was identified in a study of Ad26.COV2.S vaccination and SARS-CoV-2 variants. Regarding treatment: about 20 received Ad26.COV2.S at low or high dose, single or two shots; about 5 received placebo; per-sample allocation not given. Sample collection was performed on day 63 after the first vaccine or placebo injection. Sequencing used immunoSEQ multiplex PCR; TCRdb keeps in-frame clones, though not all of them. The repertoire consists of 300,000 to 350,000 clones, with over 80% occurring once and the leading ten covering roughly 2%. V gave up 3 bases and J gave up 5 bases; unmatched junction bases: 11. Germline CDR1 and CDR2: MGHDK and SYGVNS. This CDR3 is built from 18 residues.

The TCR originated in a person aged 18-60 years who received the Ad26.COV2.S COVID-19 vaccine or a placebo. The chain links TRBV25-1 to TRBJ2-5; TRBD2 matches 14 bases. Material: peripheral blood, obtained in a trial of Ad26.COV2.S vaccine versus placebo. CDR3 sequence: CASSETRLAGGATETQYF. CDR3 in DNA: TGTGCCAGCAGTGAGACCCGACTAGCGGGGGGGGCGACGGAGACCCAGTACTTC.